Ten or more counts support the clone carrying this TCR beta chain. Antigen unknown. The data belong to a study of blood T cells in healthy people across ages. Overall study findings and caveats: Donor CMV status was unknown, possibly confounding expanded clonotype changes.

A sample-barcoded 5' primer and a J-beta primer mix were used in a second PCR of about 7 to 12 cycles. The authors tagged each cDNA molecule using a template-switch adaptor with 12 random nucleotides. TCRdb re-analysed the 5' RACE reads in MiXCR, keeping a single row per CDR3 protein. The sample includes 700,000 to 950,000 distinct CDR3 sequences, 35% to 45% of them seen just once. The germline V gene has CDR1 SQVTM and CDR2 ANQGSEA. The length of the CDR3 is 14 residues. Trimming took 3 bases from V and 7 from J; bases not matched to a gene: 9. The chain has TRBV29-1 and TRBJ2-1, with TRBD2 matching over 7 bases. The sequenced sample was blood. The TCR sequence derives from a woman in her sixties or seventies in good health. Here the CDR3 reads CSVEGRESRNEQFF. CDR3 coding DNA: TGCAGCGTTGAGGGGCGGGAGTCCAGGAATGAGCAGTTCTTC.